This T cell receptor beta chain was documented in a study of OX40 agonist ivuxolimab in advanced cancers. Study background: Patients were dosed with the agonistic anti-OX40 (CD134) antibody ivuxolimab. Whole-study results and caveats: Expanded clones belonging to CD8+ T cells outnumbered, on average, those of CD4+.

For this clone: Its matching antigen is unknown.

The protocol was immunoSEQ multiplex PCR, while the TCRdb copy is restricted to in-frame clones and leaves out a portion. The sample lists about 66,000 clones, around 90% seen once, with roughly 13% in the top ten. Source: CD4+ or CD8+ T cells sorted from blood, taken in a trial of the OX40 agonist ivuxolimab. The receptor was isolated from an adult with an advanced solid tumor such as melanoma, head and neck, liver or kidney cancer.

The DNA of the CDR3 is TGTGCCAGCAGCGCCGGGACAGGGGTAGAGACCCAGTACTTC. It specifies CASSAGTGVETQYF. The chain uses TRBV7-9 and TRBJ2-5; 10 nucleotides align to TRBD1. Germline CDR1 reads SEHNR; CDR2 reads FQNEAQ (reference sequence). The trim removed 5 bases at V and 4 bases at J, leaving 4 bases unmatched. The CDR3 contains 14 residues.